The rows below give T cell receptor beta chains drawn from one sample of a study of response to subunit inactivated influenza vaccine. MiXCR, applied by TCRdb to the RT-PCR reads, yields one record per CDR3 protein. This sample has hundreds of thousands of distinct CDR3 sequences; about 11% occur once, and the top ten carry 9.5% to 12%. Another study also made use of these data, one on T cells expressing NK-cell markers.

The material was PBMCs from blood, obtained on the day of vaccination. The receptors stem from a man over 45 who received an inactivated influenza vaccine. Each CDR3 is given with its conserved first and last residue. A D gene is named only where the DNA matches it firmly. Not all rows give a size; the values are once, few, many and, for expanded clones, a class.

>.|TRBV10-3|.|TRBJ2-5
TGTGCCATCAGCAGACCACAAGAGACCCAGTACTTC
CAISRPQETQYF
>.|TRBV5-1|.|TRBJ2-1
TGCGCCAGCAGCCCCCCCGGGGTGAGCGATGAGCAGTTCTTC
CASSPPGVSDEQFF
>few|TRBV24-1|.|TRBJ2-3
TGTGCCACCAGGACAACAGGGTCAGATACGCAGTATTTT
CATRTTGSDTQYF
>many|TRBV12-3/TRBV12-4|TRBD1|TRBJ2-5
TGTGCCAGCTTTTCCGGACAGGGGATTACCCAGTACTTC
CASFSGQGITQYF
>.|TRBV7-8|.|TRBJ2-1
TGTGCCAGCAGCTTGGGTCGGGACATAAGAAGCACTGAGCAGTTCTTC
CASSLGRDIRSTEQFF
>.|TRBV4-3|.|TRBJ1-6
TGCGCCAGCAGCCAAGTTCAAGGGGATTATAATTCACCCCTCCACTTT
CASSQVQGDYNSPLHF
>few|TRBV30|.|TRBJ2-1
TGTGCCTGGACCGACTTCAATGAGCAGTTCTTC
CAWTDFNEQFF
>many|TRBV6-1|.|TRBJ2-5
TGTGCCAGCACCCCGGGAGTATCGGAGACCCAGTACTTC
CASTPGVSETQYF
>many|TRBV5-4|TRBD2|TRBJ2-5
TGTGCCAGCAGCCCCGGGACTAGCGGGAGTAACCAAGAGACCCAGTACTTC
CASSPGTSGSNQETQYF
>few|TRBV29-1|.|TRBJ2-3
TGCAGCGTCACAGGGAGTAGCACAGATACGCAGTATTTT
CSVTGSSTDTQYF
>.|TRBV11-2|TRBD1|TRBJ1-2
TGTGCCAGCAGCTTCTGGGACAGGGAGGGCTATGGCTACACCTTC
CASSFWDREGYGYTF
>few|TRBV20-1|.|TRBJ2-1
TGCAGTGCTGGGGGGGGCGCGCGCACAGAGCAGTTCTTC
CSAGGGARTEQFF
>few|TRBV9|TRBD1|TRBJ2-2
TGTGCCAGCAGCACCCGGACAGGGGGAGAGCTGTTTTTT
CASSTRTGGELFF
>many|TRBV7-2|.|TRBJ1-3
TGTGCCAGCAGCTTAGCTATCAGCTCTGGAAACACCATATATTTT
CASSLAISSGNTIYF
>few|TRBV12-3/TRBV12-4|.|TRBJ2-1
TGTGCCAGTTCCTCCCCTAGCTCCTACAATGAGCAGTTCTTC
CASSSPSSYNEQFF
>few|TRBV29-1|.|TRBJ1-1
TGCAGCGTTGACTCCACAGGGTTCGCTGAAGCTTTCTTT
CSVDSTGFAEAFF
>.|TRBV4-2|.|TRBJ1-3
TGTGCCAGCAGCCAAGGGCAGGGTCGCTCTGGAAACACCATATATTTT
CASSQGQGRSGNTIYF
>.|TRBV4-3|.|TRBJ2-3
TGCGCCAGCAGCCAAGATTCTCTCGGGTCAGATACGCAGTATTTT
CASSQDSLGSDTQYF
>many|TRBV10-3|.|TRBJ1-2
TGTGCCATCCCAGGACAGAACTATGGCTACACCTTC
CAIPGQNYGYTF
>many|TRBV5-1|.|TRBJ2-7
TGCGCCAGCGGCCATGTGGGTTACGAGCAGTACTTC
CASGHVGYEQYF
>many|TRBV6-2/TRBV6-3|.|TRBJ2-2
TGTGCCAGCAGTTTACAAGAGAGGGGTACCGGGGAGCTGTTTTTT
CASSLQERGTGELFF
>few|TRBV20-1|.|TRBJ1-4
TGCAGTGCGGGAGGGACGGTTGAAAAACTGTTTTTT
CSAGGTVEKLFF
>.|TRBV27|.|TRBJ1-1
TGTGCCAGCAGCATGTGGGGGGGGAGCTACACTGAAGCTTTCTTT
CASSMWGGSYTEAFF
>.|TRBV7-2|.|TRBJ1-1
TGTGCCAGCAGCTTAGTTCAGGCAGATACTGAAGCTTTCTTT
CASSLVQADTEAFF
>.|TRBV29-1|TRBD1|TRBJ2-7
TGCAGCGTCGACGTCGCGGGACAGGGGGCAAGCGAGCAGTGCTTC
CSVDVAGQGASEQCF
>few|TRBV20-1|TRBD2|TRBJ2-5
TGCAGTGCTAGAGATGCGTCGGCTAGCGGGACCCAAGAGACCCAGTACTTC
CSARDASASGTQETQYF
>few|TRBV7-9|TRBD1|TRBJ1-6
TGTGCCAGCAGCCCGCAGACAGGGGTGAATAATTCACCCCTCCACTTT
CASSPQTGVNNSPLHF
>few|TRBV4-2|.|TRBJ1-5
TGTGCCAGCAGCCAAGAAAGAGGATTGAGCAATCAGCCCCAGCATTTT
CASSQERGLSNQPQHF
>few|TRBV6-5|TRBD2|TRBJ2-1
TGTGCCAGCAGTTACTCGGGGGAGGGCCGCAATGAGCAGTTCTTC
CASSYSGEGRNEQFF
>.|TRBV12-3/TRBV12-4|.|TRBJ1-3
TGTGCCAGCAGTCGCGGGGGGGGGCGAGGAAACACCATATATTTT
CASSRGGGRGNTIYF
>few|TRBV6-1|TRBD2|TRBJ2-7
TGTGCCAGCACCGCTAGCGGGAGATTCTACGAGCAGTACTTC
CASTASGRFYEQYF